The 31 T cell receptor beta chains given below trace back to one sample, sequenced in a study of lymphopenia after photon versus proton radiotherapy. Repertoires were generated with immunoSEQ multiplex PCR, while TCRdb's copy carries only in-frame clones and drops some. The profile covers 75,000 to 90,000 clones, with around 80% appearing a single time and more than 1.2% taken by the ten largest. Specimen: peripheral blood, collected from a patient treated with proton-based radiotherapy. The origin of the receptors is a man in his sixties with pancreatic cancer.

This sequence joins TRBV29-1 and TRBJ2-2; 12 positions match TRBD2. The CDR3 has 15 amino acids. With V trimmed by 6 bases and J by 4 bases, 6 bases remained unmatched. Germline lookup yields CDR1 SQVTM and CDR2 ANQGSEA. The CDR3 sequence is CSVRTSGTGTGELFF. CDR3 DNA: TGCAGCGTACGGACTAGCGGGACGGGCACCGGGGAGCTGTTTTTT.

The chain carries TRBV4-2 and TRBJ2-3; D is ambiguous. The germline CDR1 and CDR2 sequences are LGHNA and YNFKEQ. The V gene lost 0 bases and the J gene lost 1 base, with 8 bases spanning the gap. The CDR3 covers 15 residues. The CDR3 spells CASSQDPHRTDTQYF. The CDR3 DNA reads as TGTGCCAGCAGCCAAGATCCCCATCGCACAGATACGCAGTATTTT.

This chain uses TRBV19 with TRBJ1-4; tentative D call: TRBD1 (5 bases). This CDR3 spans 14 amino acids. Trimming shortened V by 5 bases and J by 8 bases, and 15 bases separated the two germline ends. Germline CDR1 is LNHDA and CDR2 is SQIVND (reference sequence). This CDR3 reads CASSPGQGTEKLFF. CDR3 bases: TGTGCCAGTAGTCCAGGGCAGGGAACAGAAAAACTGTTTTTT.

The CDR3 DNA reads TGCGCCAGCAGCTTGGCCGGGGGATCTGGCAGAAACACCATATATTTT. This sequence encodes CASSLAGGSGRNTIYF. The genes are TRBV5-1 and TRBJ1-3; D perhaps matches TRBD1 (5 bases). Trimming left V 0 bases short and J 5 bases short, with 15 bases between. The germline CDR1 and CDR2 sequences are SGHRS and YFSETQ. This CDR3 has 16 residues.

The chain employs TRBV4-1 and TRBJ2-5, with 12 bases fitting TRBD2. V dropped 1 base and J dropped 4; count of bases not matched to a gene: 7. The germline CDR1 and CDR2 sequences are MGHRA and YSYEKL. The CDR3 sequence is 17 residues long. CDR3 residues: CASSQGPTSGSGETQYF. CDR3 bases: TGCGCCAGCAGCCAAGGCCCGACTAGCGGGAGCGGAGAGACCCAGTACTTC.

The chain carries TRBV7-6 and TRBJ2-1, with 8 nucleotides matching TRBD2. The CDR3 runs to 15 residues. Trimming cost V 2 bases and J 8 bases; bases outside gene matches: 8. CDR1 is SGHVS and CDR2 is FNYEAQ in the germline V gene. CDR3 in DNA: TGTGCCAGCAGCTTATCCGGGACTAGGCTACATGAGCAGTTCTTC. Protein sequence: CASSLSGTRLHEQFF.

This rearrangement joins TRBV7-2 to TRBJ1-1; no reliable D call. Germline V gene sequence: CDR1 SGHTA, CDR2 FQGNSA. The V and J ends lost 1 base and 14 bases respectively, with 5 bases between them. CDR3 size: 9 residues. The CDR3 region is CASSLEVFF. For the CDR3, the DNA is TGTGCCAGCAGCTTAGAAGTCTTCTTT.

The genes are TRBV28 and TRBJ2-5; D is unresolved. Looked up from germline, CDR1 is MDHEN and CDR2 is SYDVKM. The CDR3 spans 14 residues. Trimming pared 4 bases from V and 2 bases from J, leaving 11 bases between. The CDR3 here is CASSSSDGQETQYF. As DNA, the CDR3 is TGTGCCAGCAGTTCCTCGGACGGGCAAGAGACCCAGTACTTC.

The chain has TRBV10-3 and TRBJ2-1; 7 nucleotides match TRBD2. V lost 4 bases, J lost 5 bases, and 2 bases stayed unmatched. The germline V gene has CDR1 ENHRY and CDR2 SYGVKD. The CDR3 extends over 13 amino acids. CDR3 residues: CAISGAGDNEQFF. CDR3 nucleotide sequence: TGTGCCATCAGTGGTGCGGGAGACAATGAGCAGTTCTTC.

The chain has TRBV11-2 and TRBJ1-1; D remains unclear. The CDR3 contains 13 residues. CDR1 SGHAT and CDR2 FQNNGV come from the germline V gene. V was cut by 1 base and J by 3 bases, with 6 bases left in between. CDR3 bases: TGTGCCAGCAGCTTAGTGGGTTACACTGAAGCTTTCTTT. As protein: CASSLVGYTEAFF.

The J gene is TRBJ1-1, the V gene TRBV7-9; D uncertain. Germline loops: CDR1 SEHNR, CDR2 FQNEAQ (reference sequence). Trimming left V 6 bases short and J 2 bases short, with 16 bases between. The CDR3 length is 15 residues. The CDR3 protein is CASRPGNHLNTEAFF. In DNA form, the CDR3 reads TGTGCCAGCAGACCGGGAAATCATTTAAACACTGAAGCTTTCTTT.

The table lists this clone with a few counts. J is TRBJ2-1 and V is TRBV29-1; TRBD2 agrees at 13 bases. With 6 bases clipped from V and 10 bases from J, the junction kept 12 bases outside the gene matches. CDR1 and CDR2 (germline): SQVTM, ANQGSEA. This CDR3 comprises 15 residues. Here the CDR3 reads CSVRPTSGRAWEQFF. The DNA of the CDR3 is TGCAGCGTCCGCCCAACTAGCGGGAGGGCCTGGGAGCAGTTCTTC.

This chain joins TRBV7-9 and TRBJ1-1, with D hard to call. The CDR3 sequence is 13 residues long. The V end was cut by 4 bases, the J end by 8 bases, with 14 bases between. CDR1 is SEHNR, CDR2 FQNEAQ, per germline (reference sequence). The CDR3 loop is CASSSSSYDEAFF. The CDR3 DNA reads TGTGCCAGCAGCTCGTCCTCCTATGACGAAGCTTTCTTT. The full variable domain, its missing parts supplied by reference TRBV7-9 and TRBJ1-1, is DTGVSQNPRHKITKRGQNVTFRCDPISEHNRLYWYRQTLGQGPEFLTYFQNEAQLEKSRLLSDRFSAERPKGSFSTLEIQRTEQGDSAMYLCASSSSSYDEAFFGQGTRLTVV.

With respect to this clone: The junction departs from germline at one end; a sequencing error may be responsible. The chain is built from TRBV7-7 and TRBJ1-3; D gene ambiguous. This CDR3 is 13 amino acids long. From germline, CDR1 is SSHAT and CDR2 FNYEAQ (reference sequence). In nucleotides, the CDR3 is TGTGCTAGCAGCTCCGCCGCTGGAAACACCATATATTTT. It codes for CASSSAAGNTIYF.

The chain joins TRBV7-8 to TRBJ2-3; TRBD2 matches at 7 bases. CDR1 is SGHVS, CDR2 FQNEAQ, per germline. Trimming removed 3 bases from V and 0 bases from J; junction bases left unmatched: 9. The CDR3 contains 17 residues. The CDR3 spells CASSFGGSLGSTDTQYF. Here the CDR3 DNA reads TGTGCCAGCAGCTTTGGCGGGAGTCTGGGGAGCACAGATACGCAGTATTTT.

This chain's CDR3 is CASSKGGAGETGELFF. CDR3 nucleotide sequence: TGTGCCAGCAGCAAAGGGGGAGCGGGGGAGACCGGGGAGCTGTTTTTT. The V call is TRBV7-2, the J call TRBJ2-2; 8 bases agree with TRBD2. J was trimmed by 5 bases and V by 5 bases; bases with no gene match: 10. The CDR3 has 16 amino acids. Germline-derived CDR1 and CDR2 are SGHTA and FQGNSA.

The J gene is TRBJ2-2, the V gene TRBV10-3, with 13 bases identical to TRBD2. The V gene's germline CDR1 is ENHRY and CDR2 SYGVKD. J gave up 0 bases and V 6 bases, and 7 bases lay outside the gene matches. The CDR3 spans 18 residues. CDR3 sequence reads: CAIRRTSGRGANTGELFF. The CDR3 region has the DNA TGTGCCATCAGACGGACTAGCGGGAGAGGCGCGAACACCGGGGAGCTGTTTTTT.

The chain employs TRBV15 and TRBJ2-1, with 12 bases lining up with TRBD2. Germline V gives CDR1 LNHNV, CDR2 YYDKDF (reference sequence). CDR3 length: 18 residues. Trimming took 0 bases from V and 7 from J; bases not matched to a gene: 10. The CDR3 reads CATSRDRASGRAVNEQFF. CDR3 bases: TGTGCCACCAGCAGAGATCGGGCTAGCGGGAGGGCCGTAAATGAGCAGTTCTTC.

The gene calls are TRBV7-2 and TRBJ2-3; the D is unclear. CDR1 is SGHTA and CDR2 is FQGNSA in the germline V gene. The CDR3 length is 15 residues. V was clipped by 0 bases and J by 2 bases, with 9 bases between them. CDR3 sequence: CASSLAFQTTDTQYF. The CDR3 DNA sequence: TGTGCCAGCAGCTTAGCTTTCCAGACCACAGATACGCAGTATTTT.

Points on this clone: Other DNA sequences in the same sample also yield this CDR3. This chain connects TRBV28 to TRBJ1-2; no clear D. Germline V gives CDR1 MDHEN, CDR2 SYDVKM. This CDR3 has 12 residues. V was pared by 6 bases and J by 6 bases, with 11 bases between. This CDR3 reads CASSRTGDGYTF. CDR3 sequence (DNA): TGTGCCAGCAGCCGCACCGGGGATGGCTACACCTTC.

V and J are TRBV7-2 and TRBJ2-5, with D perhaps assigned TRBD1 or TRBD2 (5 bases each). Trimming shortened V by 4 bases and J by 8 bases, and 20 bases separated the two germline ends. CDR3 length equals 15 residues. CDR1 SGHTA and CDR2 FQGNSA come from the germline V gene. The CDR3 sequence: CASSSLGTSLETQYF. The CDR3 DNA reads TGTGCCAGCAGCTCATTGGGGACCTCTCTAGAAACCCAGTACTTC.

The chain has TRBV7-9 and TRBJ2-1; D gene ambiguous. CDR1 and CDR2 (germline): SEHNR, FQNEAQ (reference sequence). V was clipped by 5 bases and J by 8 bases, with 16 bases between them. The CDR3 is 14 amino acids. The CDR3 reads CASSPDGSWDEQFF. The CDR3 nucleotides are TGTGCCAGCAGCCCCGACGGGTCCTGGGATGAGCAGTTCTTC.

The CDR3 here is CASSFEGLNEQFF. The CDR3 DNA reads as TGCGCCAGCAGCTTTGAGGGTCTCAATGAGCAGTTCTTC. The chain couples TRBV5-1 to TRBJ2-1, with D perhaps TRBD2 (5 bases). The V gene lost 2 bases and the J gene lost 6 bases, with 9 bases spanning the gap. The CDR3 is 13 residues long. Germline V gives CDR1 SGHRS, CDR2 YFSETQ.

The rearrangement uses TRBV30 and TRBJ1-2, with 9 bases fitting TRBD1. Germline trimming cut 5 bases from V and 3 bases from J; bases unmatched to any gene: 10. The CDR3 spans 15 residues. Germline V gene sequence: CDR1 GTSNPN, CDR2 SVGIG (reference sequence). CDR3 bases: TGTGCCTGGGGTAACGACAGGGGGGAGTACTATGGCTACACCTTC. Protein product: CAWGNDRGEYYGYTF. Drawing the rest from reference TRBV30 and TRBJ1-2, the complete variable domain is SQTIHQWPATLVQPVGSPLSLECTVEGTSNPNLYWYRQAAGRGLQLLFYSVGIGQISSEVPQNLSASRPQDRQFILSSKKLLLSDSGFYLCAWGNDRGEYYGYTFGSGTRLTVV.

A single count supports this clone. The rearrangement joins TRBV28 to TRBJ1-5; D unresolved. The CDR3 is made up of 15 amino acids. Germline values: CDR1 MDHEN, CDR2 SYDVKM. V lost 6 bases, J lost 0 bases, and 12 bases lay in between. The CDR3 here is CASRKIHYSNQPQHF. CDR3 nucleotide sequence: TGTGCCAGCAGGAAAATACACTATAGCAATCAGCCCCAGCATTTT.

The chain carries TRBV9 and TRBJ1-1; TRBD1 matches 7 bases. CDR1 SGDLS and CDR2 YYNGEE come from the germline V gene. V shed 3 bases, J shed 10 bases, and the junction held 6 bases outside the gene matches. This CDR3 spans 12 amino acids. CDR3: CASSGNRGAAFF. CDR3 coding DNA: TGTGCCAGCAGCGGTAACAGGGGTGCAGCTTTCTTT.

The chain has TRBV7-9 and TRBJ1-1; weak D call: TRBD1 (6 bases). Germline CDR1 is SEHNR and CDR2 is FQNEAQ (reference sequence). The V gene lost 3 bases and the J gene lost 0 bases, with 11 bases spanning the gap. The CDR3 runs to 15 residues. The CDR3 nucleotides read TGTGCCAGCAGCTTGGGTCAGGGGTTGAACACTGAAGCTTTCTTT. Its protein product is CASSLGQGLNTEAFF.

The chain employs TRBV5-4 and TRBJ1-5, with a possible D match to TRBD1 (5 bases). The CDR3 runs to 13 residues. With 8 bases removed from V and 10 bases from J, the gap between germline ends came to 19 bases. CDR1 and CDR2 (germline): SGHNT, YYREEE (reference sequence). The CDR3 nucleotides are TGTGCCAGGCTCAATCCCCCCAGGGAACCCCAGCATTTT. It specifies CARLNPPREPQHF.

Comment on this clone: At one end the junction does not follow the germline gene, possibly because of a read error. V usage is TRBV5-1 and J usage is TRBJ2-3, with 8 nucleotides matching TRBD1. Germline V gene sequence: CDR1 SGHRS, CDR2 YFSETQ. The CDR3 extends over 15 amino acids. The CDR3 nucleotides are TGCGCCAGCAGCTCGGGACAGGTGATCGGCCCCTCGCCCTTTTTT. It specifies CASSSGQVIGPSPFF. Based on the CDR3 plus reference TRBV5-1 and TRBJ2-3, the full variable domain is KAGVTQTPRYLIKTRGQQVTLSCSPISGHRSVSWYQQTPGQGLQFLFEYFSETQRNKGNFPGRFSGRQFSNSRSEMNVSTLELGDSALYLCASSSGQVIGPSPFFGPGTRLTVL.

This clone turned up a few times. The sample contains more than one DNA sequence encoding this CDR3. The chain carries TRBV4-1 and TRBJ2-7; D is possibly TRBD1 or TRBD2 (5 bases each). Germline-derived CDR1 and CDR2 are MGHRA and YSYEKL. The ends were cut back, 4 bases at V and 0 bases at J, with 13 bases in the middle. The length of the CDR3 is 15 residues. The CDR3 sequence is CASSPTGTRSYEQYF. CDR3 sequence (DNA): TGCGCCAGCAGCCCGACCGGGACCCGCTCCTACGAGCAGTACTTC.

This sequence joins TRBV4-3 and TRBJ2-2; TRBD1 is a possible D gene (5 bases). V gave up 0 bases and J gave up 6 bases, with 14 bases separating them. The CDR3 has 16 amino acids. Per the germline V gene, CDR1 is LGHNA and CDR2 is YSLEER. The CDR3, as DNA: TGCGCCAGCAGCCAAGAGGGCAGGGCCTCGCCCGGGGAGCTGTTTTTT. Protein sequence: CASSQEGRASPGELFF.